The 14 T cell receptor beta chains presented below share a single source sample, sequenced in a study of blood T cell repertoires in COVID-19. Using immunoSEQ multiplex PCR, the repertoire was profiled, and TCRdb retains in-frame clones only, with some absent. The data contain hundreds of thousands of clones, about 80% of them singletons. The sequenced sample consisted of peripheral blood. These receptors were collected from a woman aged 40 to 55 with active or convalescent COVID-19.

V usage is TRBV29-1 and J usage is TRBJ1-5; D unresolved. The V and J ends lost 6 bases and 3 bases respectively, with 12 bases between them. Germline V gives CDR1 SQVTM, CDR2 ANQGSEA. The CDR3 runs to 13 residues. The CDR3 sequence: CSVLATDNQPQHF. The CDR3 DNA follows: TGCAGCGTGCTAGCGACGGACAATCAGCCCCAGCATTTT.

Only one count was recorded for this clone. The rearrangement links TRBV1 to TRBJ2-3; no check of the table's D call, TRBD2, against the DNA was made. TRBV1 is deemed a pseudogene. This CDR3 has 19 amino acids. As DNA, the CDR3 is TGCACCAGCAGCCAAGACCCCCGGGAGTGGCGGGGGCCCACAGATACGCAGTATTTT. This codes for CTSSQDPREWRGPTDTQYF.

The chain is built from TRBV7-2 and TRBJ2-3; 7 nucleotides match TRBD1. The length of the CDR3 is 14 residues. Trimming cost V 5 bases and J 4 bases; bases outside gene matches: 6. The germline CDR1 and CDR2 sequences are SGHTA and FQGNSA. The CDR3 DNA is TGTGCCAGCAGCCGGGACAGTCTCTCAGATACGCAGTATTTT. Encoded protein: CASSRDSLSDTQYF.

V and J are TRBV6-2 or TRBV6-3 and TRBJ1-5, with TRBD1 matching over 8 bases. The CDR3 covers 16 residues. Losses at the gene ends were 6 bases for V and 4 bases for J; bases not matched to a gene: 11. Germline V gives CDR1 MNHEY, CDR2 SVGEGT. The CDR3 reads CASSLGQANLNQPQHF. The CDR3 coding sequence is TGTGCCAGCAGCCTGGGACAGGCGAATCTAAATCAGCCCCAGCATTTT.

CDR3 region: CASSPWRGDTQYF. For the CDR3, the DNA is TGTGCCAGCAGCCCCTGGAGAGGGGATACGCAGTATTTT. V and J are TRBV6-5 and TRBJ2-3; the D gene is possibly TRBD2 (5 bases). The CDR3 is 13 residues long. CDR1 is MNHEY and CDR2 is SVGAGI in the germline V gene. V lost 6 bases and J lost 6, with 13 bases in between.

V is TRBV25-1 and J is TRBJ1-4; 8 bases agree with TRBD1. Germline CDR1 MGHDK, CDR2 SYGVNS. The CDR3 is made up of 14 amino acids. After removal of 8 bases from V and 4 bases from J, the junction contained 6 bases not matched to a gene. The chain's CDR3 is CASGTGQVNEKLFF. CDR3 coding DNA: TGTGCCAGCGGAACGGGACAGGTTAATGAAAAACTGTTTTTT.

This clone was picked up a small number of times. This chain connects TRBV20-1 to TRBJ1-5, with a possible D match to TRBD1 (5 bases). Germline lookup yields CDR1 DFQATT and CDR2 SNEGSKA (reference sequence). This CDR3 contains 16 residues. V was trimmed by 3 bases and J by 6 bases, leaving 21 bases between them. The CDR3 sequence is CSASYFNRLGGQPQHF. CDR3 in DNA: TGCAGTGCTAGTTATTTCAACAGGCTGGGCGGTCAGCCCCAGCATTTT.

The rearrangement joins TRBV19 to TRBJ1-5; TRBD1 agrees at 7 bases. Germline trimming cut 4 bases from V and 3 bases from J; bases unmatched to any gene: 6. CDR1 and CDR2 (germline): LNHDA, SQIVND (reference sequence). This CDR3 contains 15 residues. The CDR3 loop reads CASSKKTGLNQPQHF. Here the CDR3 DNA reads TGTGCCAGTAGTAAGAAGACAGGGCTCAATCAGCCCCAGCATTTT.

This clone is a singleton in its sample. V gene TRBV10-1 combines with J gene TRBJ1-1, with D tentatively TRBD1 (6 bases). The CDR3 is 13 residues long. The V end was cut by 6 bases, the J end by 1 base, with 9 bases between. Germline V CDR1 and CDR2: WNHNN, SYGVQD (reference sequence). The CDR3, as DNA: TGCGCCAGCAGAGAACAGGGGAACACTGAAGCTTTCTTT. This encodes CASREQGNTEAFF.

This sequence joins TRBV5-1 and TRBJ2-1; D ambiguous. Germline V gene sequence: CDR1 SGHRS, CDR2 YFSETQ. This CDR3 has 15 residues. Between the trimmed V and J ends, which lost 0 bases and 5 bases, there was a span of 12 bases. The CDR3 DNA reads TGCGCCAGCAGCTTGGGAATGAGGTTTAACAATGAGCAGTTCTTC. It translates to CASSLGMRFNNEQFF.

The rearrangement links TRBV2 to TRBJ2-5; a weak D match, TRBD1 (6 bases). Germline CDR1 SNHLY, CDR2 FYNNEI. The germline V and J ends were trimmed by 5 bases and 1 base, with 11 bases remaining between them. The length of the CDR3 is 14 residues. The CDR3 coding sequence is TGTGCCAGCAGTCAGGGGCCCCTCCAAGAGACCCAGTACTTC. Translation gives CASSQGPLQETQYF.

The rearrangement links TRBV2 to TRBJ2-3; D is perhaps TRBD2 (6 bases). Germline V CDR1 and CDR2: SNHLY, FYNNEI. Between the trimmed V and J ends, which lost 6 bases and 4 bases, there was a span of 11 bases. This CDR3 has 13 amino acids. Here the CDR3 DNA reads TGTGCCAGCAGGGAGGGTAGCGCAGATACGCAGTATTTT. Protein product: CASREGSADTQYF.

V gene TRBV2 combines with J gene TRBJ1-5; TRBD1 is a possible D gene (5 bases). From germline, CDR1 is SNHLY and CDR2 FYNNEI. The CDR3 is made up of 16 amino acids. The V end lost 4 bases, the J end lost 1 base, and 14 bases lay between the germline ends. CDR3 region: CASSGGGVGSNQPQHF. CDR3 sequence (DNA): TGTGCCAGCAGTGGGGGAGGGGTTGGCAGCAATCAGCCCCAGCATTTT.

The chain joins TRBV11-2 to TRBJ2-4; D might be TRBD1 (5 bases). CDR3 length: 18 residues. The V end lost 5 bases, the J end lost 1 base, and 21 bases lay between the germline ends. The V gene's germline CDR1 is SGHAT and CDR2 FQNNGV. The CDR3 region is CASSKKSTSGYAKNIQYF. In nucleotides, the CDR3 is TGTGCCAGCAGCAAGAAGTCAACCTCAGGGTACGCCAAAAACATTCAGTACTTC.